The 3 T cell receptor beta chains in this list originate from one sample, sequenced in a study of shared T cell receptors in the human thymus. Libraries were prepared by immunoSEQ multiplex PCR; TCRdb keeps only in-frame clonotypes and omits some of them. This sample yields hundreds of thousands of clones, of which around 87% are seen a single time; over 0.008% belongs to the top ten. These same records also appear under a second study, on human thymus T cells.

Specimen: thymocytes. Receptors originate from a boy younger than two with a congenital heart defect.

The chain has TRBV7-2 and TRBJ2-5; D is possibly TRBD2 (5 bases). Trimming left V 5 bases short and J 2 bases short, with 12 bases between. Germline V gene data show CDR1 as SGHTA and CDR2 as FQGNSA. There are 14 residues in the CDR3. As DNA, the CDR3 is TGTGCCAGCAGCCCGCCGGGGATACAAGAGACCCAGTACTTC. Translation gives CASSPPGIQETQYF. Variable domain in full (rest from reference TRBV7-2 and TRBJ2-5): GAGVSQSPSNKVTEKGKDVELRCDPISGHTALYWYRQSLGQGLEFLIYFQGNSAPDKSGLPSDRFSAERTGGSVSTLTIQRTQQEDSAVYLCASSPPGIQETQYFGPGTRLLVL.

This chain's CDR3 is CASSVVQGRGFEQYF. The CDR3 DNA is TGTGCCAGCAGCGTAGTGCAGGGTCGGGGGTTCGAGCAGTACTTC. The J gene is TRBJ2-7, the V gene TRBV9; TRBD2 is a possible D gene (6 bases). The CDR3 totals 15 residues. Germline V lookup: CDR1 SGDLS, CDR2 YYNGEE. The germline V and J ends were trimmed by 0 bases and 6 bases, with 16 bases remaining between them.

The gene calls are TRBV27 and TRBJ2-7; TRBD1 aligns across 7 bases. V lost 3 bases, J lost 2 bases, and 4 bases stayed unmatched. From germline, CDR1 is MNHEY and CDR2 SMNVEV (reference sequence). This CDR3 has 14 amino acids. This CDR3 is CASSFRQGAYEQYF. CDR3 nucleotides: TGTGCCAGCAGTTTTAGACAGGGAGCCTACGAGCAGTACTTC.